This T cell receptor beta chain was retrieved from a study of blood T cells in healthy people across ages. Through a sample-barcoded 5' primer and a J-beta primer mix, a second PCR was run for roughly 6 to 11 cycles. Each CDR3 protein is one row after TCRdb ran MiXCR on the 5' RACE reads. This table has 910,000 or so distinct CDR3 sequences, about 51% appearing once. The sequence derives from a woman aged 60-75 years in good health. Sequenced sample: blood.

The CDR3 bases are TGCGCCAGCAGCTCTCCTAAGGGACTAGCGGGAAACCCTTTATACAATGAGCAGTTCTTC. Protein: CASSSPKGLAGNPLYNEQFF. The rearrangement uses TRBV5-1 and TRBJ2-1; 13 nucleotides line up with TRBD2. Germline CDR1 is SGHRS and CDR2 is YFSETQ. CDR3 size: 20 residues. Trimming removed 3 bases from V and 4 bases from J; junction bases left unmatched: 16. Supplemented by reference TRBV5-1 and TRBJ2-1, the full variable domain reads KAGVTQTPRYLIKTRGQQVTLSCSPISGHRSVSWYQQTPGQGLQFLFEYFSETQRNKGNFPGRFSGRQFSNSRSEMNVSTLELGDSALYLCASSSPKGLAGNPLYNEQFFGPGTRLTVL.